Each of the 6 T cell receptor beta chains below was sequenced from the same sample in a study of blood T cells in healthy people across ages. The authors ran a second PCR of about 6 to 11 cycles using a sample-barcoded 5' primer and a J-beta primer mix. TCRdb used MiXCR to reprocess the 5' RACE reads, holding one entry per CDR3 protein. Of 1.5 million to 2 million distinct CDR3 sequences listed, roughly 49% are singletons. Sequencing used blood. These receptors all come from a middle-aged woman in good health.

The rearrangement links TRBV4-2 to TRBJ1-5; no firm D call. The germline CDR1 and CDR2 sequences are LGHNA and YNFKEQ. Trimming removed 1 base from V and 1 base from J, with 14 bases in between. The length of the CDR3 is 17 residues. CDR3 loop: CASSQVSRGRSNQPQHF. CDR3 DNA: TGTGCCAGCAGCCAAGTTTCTCGTGGTAGAAGCAATCAGCCCCAGCATTTT.

This clonotype has a handful of counts. This chain joins TRBV25-1 and TRBJ1-2; TRBD1 matches at 7 bases. J gave up 4 bases and V 10 bases, and 9 bases lay outside the gene matches. The V gene's germline CDR1 is MGHDK and CDR2 SYGVNS. There are 13 residues in the CDR3. In DNA form, the CDR3 reads TGTGCCACCGGGGGGGGACAGAGCTATGGCTACACCTTC. This sequence encodes CATGGGQSYGYTF.

The chain links TRBV6-1 to TRBJ2-3, with 7 bases aligning to TRBD2. Germline V gives CDR1 MNHNS, CDR2 SASEGT. V lost 5 bases, J lost 3 bases, and 14 bases stayed unmatched. The CDR3 totals 17 residues. DNA of the CDR3: TGTGCCAGCAGTACCTCCGCGGGGGACGGGAGGACAGATACGCAGTATTTT. Protein product: CASSTSAGDGRTDTQYF.

In this sample, this clonotype turned up a few times. V and J are TRBV11-1 and TRBJ2-5; D perhaps matches TRBD2 (6 bases). The CDR3 extends over 16 amino acids. Germline lookup yields CDR1 SGHAT and CDR2 FQDESV (reference sequence). Trimming shortened V by 6 bases and J by 0 bases, and 17 bases separated the two germline ends. The CDR3 region has the DNA TGTGCCAGCAGACCAACGGGACTGCCGTACCAAGAGACCCAGTACTTC. Translating gives CASRPTGLPYQETQYF.

This chain uses TRBV4-3 with TRBJ2-6; D possibly uses TRBD1 or TRBD2 (5 bases each). Per germline, CDR1 LGHNA and CDR2 YSLEER. V lost 1 base to trimming and J lost 3 bases, with 10 bases between them. The length of the CDR3 is 16 residues. In nucleotides, the CDR3 is TGCGCCAGCAGCCAAGCGGGGCCGGGTGGGGCCAACGTCCTGACTTTC. This sequence encodes CASSQAGPGGANVLTF.

The rearrangement links TRBV5-1 to TRBJ2-5; D ambiguous. Trimming stripped 0 bases from V and 11 bases from J, with 17 bases between. Germline-derived CDR1 and CDR2 are SGHRS and YFSETQ. The CDR3 contains 14 residues. Here the CDR3 reads CASSLGHTTNEQYF. CDR3 bases: TGCGCCAGCAGCTTGGGACACACCACGAATGAGCAGTACTTC.